This TCR beta chain was documented in a study of T cell responses to AZD1222 COVID-19 vaccine. Study context: Pooling was applied to second doses at about 4 or about 12 weeks. Study results and caveats: The donor group comprised mostly white British people and more females; the analysis possibly underestimated clonal diversity. CD4 TCRs associated with vaccination spanned spike, dominating at 160-218 and 743-854. Only after the peak T cell response were repertoires sampled.

Germline-derived CDR1 and CDR2 are LGHNT and FRNRAP. V was shortened by 2 bases and J by 6 bases, with 13 bases between the two germline ends. This CDR3 has 14 amino acids. Repertoires were generated with immunoSEQ multiplex PCR, while TCRdb's copy carries only in-frame clones and drops some. In the table there are around 97,000 clones, 90% of which are singletons. About this clone itself: Its specificity is not known.

The specimen was peripheral blood, collected on day 0 of AZD1222 vaccination. This TCR came from an adult in good health. The chain has TRBV12-5 and TRBJ1-2, with unresolved D. The chain's CDR3 is CASGLSVPGNGYTF. The CDR3 bases are TGTGCTAGTGGTTTGTCGGTCCCTGGTAATGGCTACACCTTC.